The 20 T cell receptor beta chains in this list originate from one sample, sequenced in a study of blood T cell repertoires in COVID-19. Sequencing used immunoSEQ multiplex PCR; TCRdb keeps in-frame clones, though not all of them. The sample yields roughly 80,000 clones, over 70% seen once. Sequenced: peripheral blood. Receptors were obtained from a woman aged 55-69 years with acute or convalescent COVID-19.

V gene TRBV9 combines with J gene TRBJ1-1; D ambiguous. Germline loops: CDR1 SGDLS, CDR2 YYNGEE. The CDR3 is 13 amino acids. The V and J ends lost 3 bases and 0 bases respectively, with 6 bases between them. In DNA form, the CDR3 reads TGTGCCAGCAGCGCCTACCTGAACACTGAAGCTTTCTTT. The encoded protein is CASSAYLNTEAFF.

This rearrangement joins TRBV7-2 to TRBJ2-7, with a weak D call TRBD2 (7 bases). This CDR3 is 16 amino acids long. V was pared by 3 bases and J by 2 bases, with 17 bases between. Germline CDR1 and CDR2: SGHTA and FQGNSA. The CDR3 DNA sequence: TGTGCCAGCAGCTTCCTAGGGGGAGGGGGGGCCTACGAGCAGTACTTC. Translation gives CASSFLGGGGAYEQYF.

V is TRBV15 and J is TRBJ1-1, with 8 bases aligning to TRBD1. The germline CDR1 and CDR2 sequences are LNHNV and YYDKDF (reference sequence). The CDR3 is made up of 16 amino acids. Trimming removed 2 bases from V and 4 bases from J; junction bases left unmatched: 9. CDR3 nucleotide sequence: TGTGCCACCAGCAGAAAAACAGGGGGGAGTGGCACTGAAGCTTTCTTT. Translation gives CATSRKTGGSGTEAFF.

In its sample, this clone was seen once. This chain connects TRBV5-6 to TRBJ1-2, with 7 nucleotides matching TRBD1. Germline assignment: CDR1 SGHDT and CDR2 YYEEEE. The CDR3 extends over 12 amino acids. J was trimmed by 13 bases and V by 2 bases; bases with no gene match: 8. In nucleotides, the CDR3 is TGTGCCAGCAGCTTTACAGGGGACGCGGCCACCTTC. It specifies CASSFTGDAATF.

This clone was recorded a few times. This chain links TRBV30 with TRBJ2-7, with no clear D. V lost 2 bases to trimming and J lost 3 bases, with 8 bases between them. This CDR3 contains 12 residues. CDR1 GTSNPN and CDR2 SVGIG come from the germline V gene (reference sequence). The DNA of the CDR3 is TGTGCCTGGAGTCCCCAGTACTACGAGCAGTACTTC. This sequence encodes CAWSPQYYEQYF. Drawing the rest from reference TRBV30 and TRBJ2-7, the complete variable domain is SQTIHQWPATLVQPVGSPLSLECTVEGTSNPNLYWYRQAAGRGLQLLFYSVGIGQISSEVPQNLSASRPQDRQFILSSKKLLLSDSGFYLCAWSPQYYEQYFGPGTRLTVT.

The chain links TRBV7-2 to TRBJ1-5; unclear D gene. The CDR3 runs 13 residues. V was cut by 0 bases and J by 5 bases, with 5 bases left in between. Germline V gene sequence: CDR1 SGHTA, CDR2 FQGNSA. The chain's CDR3 is CASSLAEYQPQHF. The CDR3 bases are TGTGCCAGCAGCTTAGCGGAGTATCAGCCCCAGCATTTT.

The V and J genes are TRBV21-1 and TRBJ2-4; TRBD2, the table's D call, lacks a check against the DNA. TRBV21-1 is deemed a pseudogene. This CDR3 region has 17 residues. This CDR3 reads CASSSSRMALAKNIQYF. CDR3 nucleotide sequence: TGTGCCAGCAGCTCATCGAGGATGGCCTTAGCCAAAAACATTCAGTACTTC.

This clone was seen a few times. The chain has TRBV9 and TRBJ2-1; D may be TRBD1 (7 bases). The CDR3 is made up of 20 amino acids. Trimming took 0 bases from V and 1 from J, leaving 23 bases between them. Germline V gene lookup returns CDR1 SGDLS and CDR2 YYNGEE. CDR3 amino acids: CASSVGAGGGQSGSYNEQFF. As DNA, the CDR3 is TGTGCCAGCAGCGTAGGGGCAGGGGGAGGTCAGAGTGGTTCCTACAATGAGCAGTTCTTC.

The V gene is TRBV30, the J gene TRBJ1-2; tentatively, D is TRBD1 (5 bases). The V gene's germline CDR1 is GTSNPN and CDR2 SVGIG (reference sequence). The ends were cut back, 5 bases at V and 8 bases at J, with 9 bases in the middle. CDR3 length: 10 residues. The CDR3: CAWRYRGYTF. The CDR3 DNA reads TGTGCCTGGCGCTACAGGGGCTACACCTTC.

The chain is built from TRBV7-9 and TRBJ2-7; D may be TRBD1 (5 bases). Trimming took off 5 bases at V and 1 base at J, with 9 bases between the two ends. The CDR3 has 13 residues. Germline loops: CDR1 SEHNR, CDR2 FQNEAQ (reference sequence). The CDR3 protein is CASSPDRSYEQYF. The CDR3 nucleotides are TGTGCCAGCAGCCCTGACAGATCCTACGAGCAGTACTTC.

The CDR3 reads CAWSIGQETQYF. The CDR3 nucleotides are TGTGCCTGGAGTATCGGTCAAGAGACCCAGTACTTC. The gene calls are TRBV30 and TRBJ2-5; no clear D. The CDR3 spans 12 residues. Germline lookup yields CDR1 GTSNPN and CDR2 SVGIG (reference sequence). Deletions cut 2 bases from V and 2 bases from J, with 6 bases between.

V usage is TRBV24-1 and J usage is TRBJ1-3; D is uncertain. Germline loops: CDR1 KGHDR, CDR2 SFDVKD. V lost 4 bases to trimming and J lost 3 bases, with 18 bases between them. There are 17 residues in the CDR3. In DNA, the CDR3 is TGTGCCACCAGTGACCCCAGGAGGGAGTCGGGTGGAAACACCATATATTTT. Translating gives CATSDPRRESGGNTIYF.

This clone turned up a few times. This sequence joins TRBV24-1 and TRBJ2-1, with 14 nucleotides matching TRBD2. This CDR3 comprises 12 residues. The V gene's germline CDR1 is KGHDR and CDR2 SFDVKD. V was clipped by 10 bases and J by 9 bases; unmatched bases: 1. CDR3 in amino acids: CATGLAGVEQFF. CDR3 coding DNA: TGTGCCACGGGACTAGCGGGAGTTGAGCAGTTCTTC.

This clone was found a few times. The chain carries TRBV21-1 and TRBJ1-5. TRBV21-1 is tagged as a pseudogene. The CDR3 length is 17 residues. CDR3 amino acids: CASRTRRESYSNQPQHF. The CDR3 nucleotides are TGTGCCAGCAGGACACGAAGGGAGTCCTATAGCAATCAGCCCCAGCATTTT.

The chain carries TRBV5-4 and TRBJ2-3, with 13 bases aligning to TRBD2. J lost 1 base, V lost 4 bases, and 6 bases had no gene match. Germline V gene sequence: CDR1 SGHNT, CDR2 YYREEE (reference sequence). This CDR3 comprises 17 residues. CDR3 sequence reads: CASSPRLAGGGTDTQYF. In DNA, the CDR3 is TGTGCCAGCAGCCCCAGACTAGCGGGGGGCGGCACAGATACGCAGTATTTT.

The J gene is TRBJ2-7, the V gene TRBV19; 9 nucleotides match TRBD2. The CDR3 has 15 amino acids. The V segment lost 5 bases and the J segment 5 bases; nucleotides outside the gene matches: 10. Germline V CDR1 and CDR2: LNHDA, SQIVND (reference sequence). The CDR3, as DNA: TGTGCCAGTAGTGGCGGACTAGCGATGAAAAACGAGCAGTACTTC. This encodes CASSGGLAMKNEQYF.

The chain recombines TRBV25-1 with TRBJ1-1; D uncertain. Per germline, CDR1 MGHDK and CDR2 SYGVNS. V was shortened by 4 bases and J by 1 base, with 7 bases between the two germline ends. This CDR3 has 13 amino acids. CDR3 protein: CASSVPGNTEAFF. Here the CDR3 DNA reads TGTGCCAGCAGTGTGCCAGGGAACACTGAAGCTTTCTTT.

The chain joins TRBV27 to TRBJ1-1, with TRBD1 as a possible D gene (6 bases). The germline CDR1 and CDR2 sequences are MNHEY and SMNVEV (reference sequence). The CDR3 runs 14 residues. Deletions cut 6 bases from V and 7 bases from J, with 18 bases between. The CDR3 sequence is CASSSRTAYREAFF. In nucleotides, the CDR3 is TGTGCCAGCAGCTCGAGGACAGCCTACCGTGAAGCTTTCTTT.

The chain links TRBV6-2 or TRBV6-3 to TRBJ1-5; 9 bases line up with TRBD1. J gave up 3 bases and V 6 bases, and 12 bases lay outside the gene matches. This CDR3 region has 17 residues. Germline CDR1 MNHEY, CDR2 SVGEGT. The CDR3 region is CASRPIRTGENNQPQHF. CDR3 sequence (DNA): TGTGCCAGCAGGCCTATCCGGACAGGGGAGAACAATCAGCCCCAGCATTTT.

The rearrangement joins TRBV18 to TRBJ1-2; possibly TRBD1 for D (6 bases). The CDR3 totals 18 residues. V was pared by 2 bases and J by 0 bases, with 19 bases between. CDR1 and CDR2 (germline): KGHSH, LQKENI. The DNA of the CDR3 is TGTGCCAGCTCACCATCCTCCCGGGGGGCAGCCACTAACTATGGCTACACCTTC. This encodes CASSPSSRGAATNYGYTF.